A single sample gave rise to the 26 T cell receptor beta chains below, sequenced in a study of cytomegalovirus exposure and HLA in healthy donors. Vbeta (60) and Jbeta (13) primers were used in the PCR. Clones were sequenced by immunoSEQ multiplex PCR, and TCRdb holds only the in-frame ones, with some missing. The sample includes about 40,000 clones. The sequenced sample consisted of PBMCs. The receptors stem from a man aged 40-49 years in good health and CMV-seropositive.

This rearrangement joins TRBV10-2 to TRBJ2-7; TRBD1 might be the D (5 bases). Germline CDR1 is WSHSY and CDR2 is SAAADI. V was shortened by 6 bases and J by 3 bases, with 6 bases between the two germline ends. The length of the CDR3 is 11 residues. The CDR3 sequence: CASSGHYEQYF. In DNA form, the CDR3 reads TGCGCCAGCAGCGGACACTACGAGCAGTACTTC.

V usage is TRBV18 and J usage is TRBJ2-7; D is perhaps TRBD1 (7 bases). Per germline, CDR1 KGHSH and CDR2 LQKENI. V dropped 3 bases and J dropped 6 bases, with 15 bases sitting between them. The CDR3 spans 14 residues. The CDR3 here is CASSPRQGGGEQYF. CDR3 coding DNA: TGTGCCAGCTCACCTCGCCAGGGGGGCGGCGAGCAGTACTTC. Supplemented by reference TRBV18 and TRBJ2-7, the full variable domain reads NAGVMQNPRHLVRRRGQEARLRCSPMKGHSHVYWYRQLPEEGLKFMVYLQKENIIDESGMPKERFSAEFPKEGPSILRIQQVVRGDSAAYFCASSPRQGGGEQYFGPGTRLTVT.

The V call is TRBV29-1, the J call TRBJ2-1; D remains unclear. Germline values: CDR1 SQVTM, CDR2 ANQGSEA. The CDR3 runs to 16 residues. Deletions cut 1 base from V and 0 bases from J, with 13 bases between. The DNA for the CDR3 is TGCAGCGTTGAAGGTCGTCTGGTTAGCTCCTACAATGAGCAGTTCTTC. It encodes CSVEGRLVSSYNEQFF.

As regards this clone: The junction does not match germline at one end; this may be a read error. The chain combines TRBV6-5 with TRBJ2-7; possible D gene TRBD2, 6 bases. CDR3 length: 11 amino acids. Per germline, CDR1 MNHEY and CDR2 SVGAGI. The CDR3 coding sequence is TGTGCCAGCAAATCTGACGGAGGGTGGCACTTC. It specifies CASKSDGGWHF.

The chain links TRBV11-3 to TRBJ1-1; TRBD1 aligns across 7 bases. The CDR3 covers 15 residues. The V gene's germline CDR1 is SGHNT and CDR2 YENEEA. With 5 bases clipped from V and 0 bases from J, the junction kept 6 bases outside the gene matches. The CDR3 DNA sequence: TGTGCCAGCAGCCCGTGGGGACAGATGAACACTGAAGCTTTCTTT. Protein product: CASSPWGQMNTEAFF.

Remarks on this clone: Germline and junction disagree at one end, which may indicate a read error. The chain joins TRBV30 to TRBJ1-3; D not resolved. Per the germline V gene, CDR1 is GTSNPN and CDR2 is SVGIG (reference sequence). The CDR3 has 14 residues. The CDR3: CTWSVPSFGNTIYF. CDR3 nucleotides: TGTACCTGGAGTGTACCGAGTTTTGGAAACACCATATATTTT.

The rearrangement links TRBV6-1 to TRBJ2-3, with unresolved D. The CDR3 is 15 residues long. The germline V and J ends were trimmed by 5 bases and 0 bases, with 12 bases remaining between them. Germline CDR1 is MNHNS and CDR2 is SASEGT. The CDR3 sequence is CASSSAVSSTDTQYF. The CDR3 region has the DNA TGTGCCAGCAGTTCGGCGGTTTCTAGCACAGATACGCAGTATTTT.

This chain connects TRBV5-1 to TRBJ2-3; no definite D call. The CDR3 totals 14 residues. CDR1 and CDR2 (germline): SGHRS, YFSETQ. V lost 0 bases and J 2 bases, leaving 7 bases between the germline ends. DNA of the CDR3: TGCGCCAGCAGCTTGGGCGGTTACACAGATACGCAGTATTTT. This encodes CASSLGGYTDTQYF.

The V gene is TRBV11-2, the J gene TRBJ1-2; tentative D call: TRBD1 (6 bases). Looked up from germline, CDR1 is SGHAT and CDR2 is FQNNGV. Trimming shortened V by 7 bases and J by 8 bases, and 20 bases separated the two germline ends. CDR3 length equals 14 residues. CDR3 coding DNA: TGTGCCAGCAAACAGGGCGGAGAGGCTGGAGGCTACACCTTC. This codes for CASKQGGEAGGYTF.

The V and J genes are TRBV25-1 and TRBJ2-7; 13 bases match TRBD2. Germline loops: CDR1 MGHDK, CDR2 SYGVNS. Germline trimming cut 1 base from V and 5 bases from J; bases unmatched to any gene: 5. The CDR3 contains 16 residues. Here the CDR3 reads CASSESTSGRAHEQYF. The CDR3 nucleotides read TGTGCCAGCAGTGAATCAACTAGCGGGAGGGCCCACGAGCAGTACTTC.

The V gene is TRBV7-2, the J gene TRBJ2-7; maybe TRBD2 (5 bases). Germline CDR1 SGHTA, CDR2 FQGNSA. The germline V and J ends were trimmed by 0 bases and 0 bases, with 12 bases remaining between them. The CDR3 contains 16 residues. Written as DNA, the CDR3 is TGTGCCAGCAGCTTAGCGCGAGGGAGCCTCTCCTACGAGCAGTACTTC. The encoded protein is CASSLARGSLSYEQYF. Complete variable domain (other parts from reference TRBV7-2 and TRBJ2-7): GAGVSQSPSNKVTEKGKDVELRCDPISGHTALYWYRQSLGQGLEFLIYFQGNSAPDKSGLPSDRFSAERTGGSVSTLTIQRTQQEDSAVYLCASSLARGSLSYEQYFGPGTRLTVT.

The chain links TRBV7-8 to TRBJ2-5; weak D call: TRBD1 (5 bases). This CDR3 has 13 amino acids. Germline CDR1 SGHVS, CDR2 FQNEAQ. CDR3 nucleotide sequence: TGTTCCTCTGACAGCTTCTTACAAGAGACCCAGTACTTC. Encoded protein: CSSDSFLQETQYF.

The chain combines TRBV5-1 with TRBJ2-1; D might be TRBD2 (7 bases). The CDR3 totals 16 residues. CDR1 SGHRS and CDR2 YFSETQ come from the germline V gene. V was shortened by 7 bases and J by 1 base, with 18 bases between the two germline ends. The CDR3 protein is CASQTEGGVSYNEQFF. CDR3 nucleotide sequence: TGCGCCAGCCAGACGGAGGGGGGGGTGTCCTACAATGAGCAGTTCTTC.

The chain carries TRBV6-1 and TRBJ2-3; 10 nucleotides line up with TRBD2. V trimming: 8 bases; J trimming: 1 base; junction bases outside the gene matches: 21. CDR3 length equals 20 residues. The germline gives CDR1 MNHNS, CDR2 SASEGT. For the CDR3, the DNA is TGTGCCAGCCGTGCCAACGGACAGGGTGCTAGCGGGGGCCGCACAGATACGCAGTATTTT. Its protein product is CASRANGQGASGGRTDTQYF.

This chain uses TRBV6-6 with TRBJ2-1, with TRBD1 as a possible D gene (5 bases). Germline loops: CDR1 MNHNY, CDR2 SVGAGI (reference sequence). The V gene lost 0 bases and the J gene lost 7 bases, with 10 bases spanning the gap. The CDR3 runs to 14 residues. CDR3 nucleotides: TGTGCCAGCAGTTACTCAGGGGCCCCGAATGAGCAGTTCTTC. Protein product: CASSYSGAPNEQFF.

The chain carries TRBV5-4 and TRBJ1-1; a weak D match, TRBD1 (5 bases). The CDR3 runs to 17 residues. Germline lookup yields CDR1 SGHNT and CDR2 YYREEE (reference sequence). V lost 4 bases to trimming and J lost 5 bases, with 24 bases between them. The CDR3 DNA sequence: TGTGCCAGCAGCGTCTTGGGGCACCACTTAGAAAGGACTGAAGCTTTCTTT. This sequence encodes CASSVLGHHLERTEAFF.

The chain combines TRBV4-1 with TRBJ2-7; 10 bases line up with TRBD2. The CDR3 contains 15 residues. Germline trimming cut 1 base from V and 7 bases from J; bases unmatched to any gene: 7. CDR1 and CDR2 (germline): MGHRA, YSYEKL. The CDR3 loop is CASSQGTSGTVEQYF. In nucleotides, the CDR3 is TGCGCCAGCAGCCAAGGGACTAGCGGAACAGTTGAGCAGTACTTC.

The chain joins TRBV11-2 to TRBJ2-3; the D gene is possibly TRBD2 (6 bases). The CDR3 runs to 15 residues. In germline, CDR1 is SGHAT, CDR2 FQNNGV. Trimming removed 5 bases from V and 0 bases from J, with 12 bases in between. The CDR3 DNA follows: TGTGCCAGCAGCCCCCAGCGGGTTAGCACAGATACGCAGTATTTT. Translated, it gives CASSPQRVSTDTQYF.

This CDR3 is CASSHHQGQPVGTEAFF. The CDR3 DNA sequence: TGTGCCAGCAGCCATCATCAGGGTCAGCCGGTGGGCACTGAAGCTTTCTTT. The chain is built from TRBV4-2 and TRBJ1-1, with D possibly TRBD1 on 5 matching bases. The V and J ends lost 3 bases and 4 bases respectively, with 21 bases between them. CDR1 is LGHNA and CDR2 is YNFKEQ in the germline V gene. This CDR3 has 17 amino acids.

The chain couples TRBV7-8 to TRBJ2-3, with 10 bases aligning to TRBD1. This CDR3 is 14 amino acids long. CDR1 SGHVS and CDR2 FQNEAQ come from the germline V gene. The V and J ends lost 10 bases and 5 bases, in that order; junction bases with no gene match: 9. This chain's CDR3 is CAIPGQGPLDTQYF. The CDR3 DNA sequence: TGTGCCATCCCGGGACAGGGGCCCCTAGATACGCAGTATTTT.

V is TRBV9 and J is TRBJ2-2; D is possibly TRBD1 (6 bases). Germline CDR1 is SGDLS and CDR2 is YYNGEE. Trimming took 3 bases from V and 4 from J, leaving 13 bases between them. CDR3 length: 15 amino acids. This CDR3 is CASSGHRVGTGELFF. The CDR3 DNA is TGTGCCAGCAGCGGGCACAGGGTGGGCACCGGGGAGCTGTTTTTT.

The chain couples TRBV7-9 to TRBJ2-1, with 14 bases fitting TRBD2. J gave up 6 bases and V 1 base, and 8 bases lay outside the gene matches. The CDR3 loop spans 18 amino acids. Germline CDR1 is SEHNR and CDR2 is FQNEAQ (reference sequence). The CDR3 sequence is CASSLEVGLAGGLNEQFF. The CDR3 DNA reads TGTGCCAGCAGCTTAGAGGTTGGACTAGCGGGAGGCCTCAATGAGCAGTTCTTC. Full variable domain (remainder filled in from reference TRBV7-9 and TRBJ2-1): DTGVSQNPRHKITKRGQNVTFRCDPISEHNRLYWYRQTLGQGPEFLTYFQNEAQLEKSRLLSDRFSAERPKGSFSTLEIQRTEQGDSAMYLCASSLEVGLAGGLNEQFFGPGTRLTVL.

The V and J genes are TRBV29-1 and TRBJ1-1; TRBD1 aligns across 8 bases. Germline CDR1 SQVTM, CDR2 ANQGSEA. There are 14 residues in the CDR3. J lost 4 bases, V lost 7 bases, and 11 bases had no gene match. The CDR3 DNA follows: TGCAGCGCCGAAGTACAGGGGGGAGGCACTGAAGCTTTCTTT. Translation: CSAEVQGGGTEAFF.

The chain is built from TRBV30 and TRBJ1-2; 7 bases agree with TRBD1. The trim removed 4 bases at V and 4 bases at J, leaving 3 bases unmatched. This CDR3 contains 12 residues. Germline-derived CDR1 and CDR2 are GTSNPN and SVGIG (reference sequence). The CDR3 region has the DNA TGTGCCTGGACCGGACAGGTCTATGGCTACACCTTC. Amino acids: CAWTGQVYGYTF.

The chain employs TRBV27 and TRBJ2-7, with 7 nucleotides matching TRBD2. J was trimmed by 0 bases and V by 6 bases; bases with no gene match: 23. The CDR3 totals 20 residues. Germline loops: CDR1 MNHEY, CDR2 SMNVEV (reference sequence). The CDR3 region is CASRTSGLRGASGSSYEQYF. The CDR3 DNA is TGTGCCAGCAGGACGTCGGGGTTGCGAGGGGCTAGCGGTAGCTCCTACGAGCAGTACTTC.

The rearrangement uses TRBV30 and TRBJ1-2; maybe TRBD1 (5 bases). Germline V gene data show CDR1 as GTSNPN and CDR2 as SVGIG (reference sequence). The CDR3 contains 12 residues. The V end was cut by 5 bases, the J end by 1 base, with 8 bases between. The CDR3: CAWYDSNYGYTF. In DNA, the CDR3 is TGTGCCTGGTACGACAGTAACTATGGCTACACCTTC. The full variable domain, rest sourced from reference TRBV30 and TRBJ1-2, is SQTIHQWPATLVQPVGSPLSLECTVEGTSNPNLYWYRQAAGRGLQLLFYSVGIGQISSEVPQNLSASRPQDRQFILSSKKLLLSDSGFYLCAWYDSNYGYTFGSGTRLTVV.